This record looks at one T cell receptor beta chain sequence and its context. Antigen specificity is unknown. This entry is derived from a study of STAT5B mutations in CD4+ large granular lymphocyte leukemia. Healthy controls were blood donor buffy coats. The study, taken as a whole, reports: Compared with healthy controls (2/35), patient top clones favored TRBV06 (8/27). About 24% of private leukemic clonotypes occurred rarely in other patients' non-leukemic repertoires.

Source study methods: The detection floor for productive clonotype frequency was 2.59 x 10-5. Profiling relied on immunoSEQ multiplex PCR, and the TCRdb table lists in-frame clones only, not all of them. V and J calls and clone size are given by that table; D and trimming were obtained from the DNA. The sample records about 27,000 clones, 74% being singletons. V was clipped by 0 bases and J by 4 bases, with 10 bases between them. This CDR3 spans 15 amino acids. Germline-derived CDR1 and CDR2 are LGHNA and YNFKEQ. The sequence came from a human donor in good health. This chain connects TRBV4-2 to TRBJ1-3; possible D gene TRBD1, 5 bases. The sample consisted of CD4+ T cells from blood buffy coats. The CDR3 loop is CASSQDRASGNTIYF. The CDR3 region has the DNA TGTGCCAGCAGCCAAGACAGGGCGAGCGGAAACACCATATATTTT.